The clone carrying this TCR beta chain was detected only a few times. What it binds is not known. TCRdb processed the reads anew with MiXCR; each CDR3 protein has one entry. The data hold almost 300,000 distinct CDR3 sequences, with roughly a tenth observed a single time. This specimen comes from a study of T cell repertoires in cytomegalovirus infection. The study, taken as a whole, reports: The ex vivo response showed dominance by HLA-C-restricted CMV-specific TCR beta clonotypes.

The receptor was derived from a human donor in good health (CMV status not recorded). Some clones in this sample may be carry-over from other donors' samples. Sequencing was performed on PBMCs.

CDR3 sequence: CSASRGGEQYV. CDR3 coding DNA: TGCAGTGCCAGCCGGGGTGGCGAGCAGTACGTC. The chain recombines TRBV20-1 with TRBJ2-7, with a possible D match to TRBD2 (5 bases). The V gene's germline CDR1 is DFQATT and CDR2 SNEGSKA (reference sequence). The ends were cut back, 6 bases at V and 6 bases at J, with 12 bases in the middle. CDR3 length equals 11 residues.